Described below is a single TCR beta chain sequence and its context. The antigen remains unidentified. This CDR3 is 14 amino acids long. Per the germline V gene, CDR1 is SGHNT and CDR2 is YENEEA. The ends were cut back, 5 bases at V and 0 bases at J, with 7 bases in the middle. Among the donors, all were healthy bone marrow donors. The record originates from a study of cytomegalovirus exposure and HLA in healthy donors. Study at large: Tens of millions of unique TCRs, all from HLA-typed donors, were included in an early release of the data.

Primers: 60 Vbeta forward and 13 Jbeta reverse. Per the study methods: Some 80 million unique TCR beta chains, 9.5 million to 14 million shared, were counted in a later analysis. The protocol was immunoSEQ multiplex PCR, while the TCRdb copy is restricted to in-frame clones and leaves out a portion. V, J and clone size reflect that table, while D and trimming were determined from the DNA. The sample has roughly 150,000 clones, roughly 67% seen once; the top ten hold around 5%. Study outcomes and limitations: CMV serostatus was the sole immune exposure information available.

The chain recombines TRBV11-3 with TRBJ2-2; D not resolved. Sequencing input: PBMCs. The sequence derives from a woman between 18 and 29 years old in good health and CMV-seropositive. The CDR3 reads CASSGQTNTGELFF. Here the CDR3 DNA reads TGTGCCAGCAGCGGCCAAACGAACACCGGGGAGCTGTTTTTT.